The 22 T cell receptor beta chains given below trace back to one sample, sequenced in a study of patients and donors after allogeneic stem cell transplantation. TCRdb reprocessed the RT-PCR reads with MiXCR, giving one entry per CDR3 protein. The table lists about 960,000 distinct CDR3 sequences, roughly 17% of them singletons. Sequenced: blood, either unsorted or a sorted T cell fraction (not recorded which). The receptors derive from a human donor who was either an allogeneic HSCT recipient or a stem cell or donor lymphocyte infusion donor (not recorded which). It is not recorded whose cells these are; they may come from a transplant donor.

This clonotype was detected once. The chain carries TRBV7-8 and TRBJ2-4, with TRBD1 matching over 10 bases. Germline V gene lookup returns CDR1 SGHVS and CDR2 FQNEAQ. The V and J ends lost 3 bases and 2 bases, in that order; junction bases with no gene match: 16. The CDR3 consists of 20 residues. Here the CDR3 DNA reads TGTGCCAGCAGCTTGGGGGGGGGACAGGGGTCTTTCGACTCCAAAAACATTCAGTACTTC. As protein: CASSLGGGQGSFDSKNIQYF.

The chain has TRBV20-1 and TRBJ1-6; possible D gene TRBD1, 5 bases. Trimming cost V 0 bases and J 14 bases, with 14 bases left between them. Germline CDR1 and CDR2: DFQATT and SNEGSKA (reference sequence). The CDR3 runs to 13 residues. As DNA, the CDR3 is TGCAGTGCTAGAGAAGGGGCAGGGCGAACCCTCCACTTT. Its translation is CSAREGAGRTLHF.

Only a few counts were recorded for this clonotype. This chain uses TRBV12-3 or TRBV12-4 with TRBJ2-2; TRBD2 agrees at 8 bases. The CDR3 is made up of 16 amino acids. The junction had 8 bases not matched to a gene; V was cut back by 3 bases and J by 5 bases. For the CDR3, the DNA is TGTGCCAGCAGTTTCCCGAGCGGGAGTGGGACCGGGGAGCTGTTTTTT. It specifies CASSFPSGSGTGELFF.

This clonotype was observed a handful of times. The V and J genes are TRBV27 and TRBJ2-1; no reliable D call. This CDR3 has 17 amino acids. Trimming removed 2 bases from V and 2 bases from J, with 16 bases in between. Germline V gene lookup returns CDR1 MNHEY and CDR2 SMNVEV (reference sequence). The CDR3 sequence: CASSLVYDQGPYNEQFF. In DNA, the CDR3 is TGTGCCAGCAGTTTAGTATACGACCAAGGACCCTACAATGAGCAGTTCTTC.

V usage is TRBV6-2 or TRBV6-3 and J usage is TRBJ2-5; possibly TRBD2 for D (5 bases). Germline lookup yields CDR1 MNHEY and CDR2 SVGEGT. V gave up 0 bases and J gave up 5 bases, with 10 bases separating them. The CDR3 has 14 residues. This CDR3 reads CASSYSGVVETQYF. CDR3 sequence (DNA): TGTGCCAGCAGTTACTCCGGGGTAGTGGAGACCCAGTACTTC.

This clonotype was counted only a few times. The rearrangement joins TRBV2 to TRBJ1-5; the D gene is possibly TRBD1 (5 bases). CDR1 is SNHLY, CDR2 FYNNEI, per germline. Trimming took 3 bases from V and 2 from J, leaving 17 bases between them. The CDR3 consists of 17 residues. The CDR3 DNA sequence: TGTGCCAGCAGTGACCAGGGACGGGTTTCGGGCAATCAGCCCCAGCATTTT. Translated, it gives CASSDQGRVSGNQPQHF. The full variable domain, with the rest looked up from reference TRBV2 and TRBJ1-5, is EPEVTQTPSHQVTQMGQEVILRCVPISNHLYFYWYRQILGQKVEFLVSFYNNEISEKSEIFDDQFSVERPDGSNFTLKIRSTKLEDSAMYFCASSDQGRVSGNQPQHFGDGTRLSIL.

This clonotype came up a few times. The genes are TRBV6-1 and TRBJ2-7; 8 positions agree with TRBD1. Germline values: CDR1 MNHNS, CDR2 SASEGT. V was clipped by 7 bases and J by 0 bases; unmatched bases: 8. This CDR3 comprises 15 residues. CDR3: CASNLGQGFSYEQYF. Written as DNA, the CDR3 is TGTGCCAGCAACCTCGGACAGGGCTTCTCCTACGAGCAGTACTTC.

The chain uses TRBV19 and TRBJ2-7; a possible D gene is TRBD2 (5 bases). Per germline, CDR1 LNHDA and CDR2 SQIVND (reference sequence). Deletions cut 6 bases from V and 7 bases from J, with 13 bases between. The CDR3 is made up of 12 amino acids. CDR3 DNA: TGTGCCAGTAGAGGGAGCCTGGCGGAGCAGTACTTC. It encodes CASRGSLAEQYF.

The J gene is TRBJ1-1, the V gene TRBV18; D is perhaps TRBD1 (5 bases). Germline CDR1 and CDR2: KGHSH and LQKENI. The CDR3 covers 16 residues. Trimming shortened V by 3 bases and J by 4 bases, and 18 bases separated the two germline ends. CDR3 bases: TGTGCCAGCTCACCGGGTTCGGGGCGAATGATCACTGAAGCTTTCTTT. Amino acids: CASSPGSGRMITEAFF.

This clonotype was counted between two and nine times. The chain uses TRBV4-2 and TRBJ2-7; 9 bases match TRBD2. V dropped 4 bases and J dropped 1; count of bases not matched to a gene: 5. Germline values: CDR1 LGHNA, CDR2 YNFKEQ. CDR3 length equals 15 residues. CDR3 in amino acids: CASSPTSGTSYEQYF. CDR3 nucleotide sequence: TGTGCCAGCAGCCCGACTAGCGGAACATCCTACGAGCAGTACTTC.

This clonotype was counted many times. The chain uses TRBV12-3 or TRBV12-4 and TRBJ1-4, with unresolved D. The V end was cut by 7 bases, the J end by 8 bases, with 11 bases between. This CDR3 is 12 amino acids long. CDR3 bases: TGTGCCAGCACCACGAAAGGGGAAAAACTGTTTTTT. Its translation: CASTTKGEKLFF.

A few counts support this clonotype. An end of the junction does not agree with germline; a read error may underlie this. The gene calls are TRBV18 and TRBJ2-7; no reliable D call. The CDR3 has 15 residues. The germline gives CDR1 KGHSH, CDR2 LQKENI. CDR3: CASSPLGISSYEQHF. CDR3 DNA: TGTGCCAGCTCACCGTTGGGCATTAGCTCCTACGAGCAGCACTTC.

This clonotype was seen more than once but under ten times. The chain is built from TRBV11-2 and TRBJ2-3; the match to TRBD1 covers 12 bases. The CDR3 consists of 20 residues. V trimming: 2 bases; J trimming: 2 bases; junction bases outside the gene matches: 14. Germline V gene sequence: CDR1 SGHAT, CDR2 FQNNGV. CDR3 residues: CASSLRGSGQGARTTDTQYF. The CDR3 region has the DNA TGTGCCAGCAGCTTAAGAGGGTCGGGACAGGGGGCACGGACCACAGATACGCAGTATTTT.

The chain has TRBV6-1 and TRBJ2-7, with D unresolved. This CDR3 has 15 residues. V lost 6 bases and J lost 3, with 18 bases in between. Germline V gives CDR1 MNHNS, CDR2 SASEGT. CDR3 bases: TGTGCCAGCAGCGAGGCGGATAATACTCTCTACGAGCAGTACTTC. This sequence encodes CASSEADNTLYEQYF.

The chain links TRBV9 to TRBJ2-7; TRBD2 matches 7 bases. With V trimmed by 5 bases and J by 6 bases, 8 bases remained unmatched. CDR1 and CDR2 (germline): SGDLS, YYNGEE. This CDR3 region has 13 residues. CDR3 bases: TGTGCCAGCAGTGAGACTAGCTCCCCCGAGCAGTACTTC. Its translation is CASSETSSPEQYF.

The chain has TRBV5-1 and TRBJ2-3; D is perhaps TRBD2 (5 bases). The CDR3 sequence is 16 residues long. Germline CDR1 and CDR2: SGHRS and YFSETQ. V lost 4 bases and J 0 bases, leaving 15 bases between the germline ends. Here the CDR3 DNA reads TGCGCCAGCAGCAACCTCAGCGGCTCTAGCACAGATACGCAGTATTTT. As protein: CASSNLSGSSTDTQYF.

Notes on this clonotype: At one end the junction does not follow the germline gene, possibly because of a read error. This chain links TRBV7-7 with TRBJ2-2; 10 nucleotides align to TRBD1. CDR1 is SSHAT, CDR2 FNYEAQ, per germline (reference sequence). This CDR3 spans 16 amino acids. CDR3 residues: CASSSGDRGGTGELFF. The DNA of the CDR3 is TGTGCTAGCAGCTCTGGGGACAGGGGTGGCACCGGGGAGCTGTTTTTT.

A few counts support this clonotype. The chain links TRBV9 to TRBJ2-3; 7 bases are a match to TRBD2. V gave up 2 bases and J gave up 3 bases; unmatched junction bases: 6. This CDR3 region has 15 residues. Looked up from germline, CDR1 is SGDLS and CDR2 is YYNGEE. CDR3 sequence reads: CASSVSRERTDTQYF. The DNA for the CDR3 is TGTGCCAGCAGCGTTTCGCGGGAGAGGACAGATACGCAGTATTTT.

This clonotype was recorded at least ten times. The rearrangement uses TRBV20-1 and TRBJ2-5, with 10 nucleotides matching TRBD2. CDR3 size: 15 residues. Germline CDR1 and CDR2: DFQATT and SNEGSKA (reference sequence). V gave up 5 bases and J gave up 2 bases; unmatched junction bases: 8. This CDR3 reads CSASLAGAVQETQYF. The CDR3 DNA sequence: TGCAGTGCTTCTCTAGCGGGGGCCGTTCAAGAGACCCAGTACTTC.

The sample holds many counts of this clonotype. The chain links TRBV20-1 to TRBJ2-3; maybe TRBD2 (5 bases). The germline CDR1 and CDR2 sequences are DFQATT and SNEGSKA (reference sequence). The germline V and J ends were trimmed by 6 bases and 3 bases, with 22 bases remaining between them. The CDR3 contains 16 residues. Written as DNA, the CDR3 is TGCAGTGCGGTCCTCAGGAAACTAGAGAGGACAGATACGCAGTATTTT. Protein product: CSAVLRKLERTDTQYF.

The chain carries TRBV27 and TRBJ2-7; TRBD2 agrees at 12 bases. This CDR3 region has 19 residues. In germline, CDR1 is MNHEY, CDR2 SMNVEV (reference sequence). J was trimmed by 1 base and V by 7 bases; bases with no gene match: 17. The CDR3 loop reads CASKLRGASGRAGSYEQYF. The CDR3, as DNA: TGTGCCAGCAAGCTAAGAGGAGCTAGCGGGAGGGCCGGGTCCTACGAGCAGTACTTC.

This clonotype has only a few counts. The chain uses TRBV29-1 and TRBJ1-2; D gene ambiguous. Trimming took off 7 bases at V and 5 bases at J, with 14 bases between the two ends. Germline-derived CDR1 and CDR2 are SQVTM and ANQGSEA. CDR3 length: 12 residues. The CDR3 loop is CSGGGSFYGYTF. DNA of the CDR3: TGCAGCGGCGGAGGGAGTTTTTATGGCTACACCTTC.